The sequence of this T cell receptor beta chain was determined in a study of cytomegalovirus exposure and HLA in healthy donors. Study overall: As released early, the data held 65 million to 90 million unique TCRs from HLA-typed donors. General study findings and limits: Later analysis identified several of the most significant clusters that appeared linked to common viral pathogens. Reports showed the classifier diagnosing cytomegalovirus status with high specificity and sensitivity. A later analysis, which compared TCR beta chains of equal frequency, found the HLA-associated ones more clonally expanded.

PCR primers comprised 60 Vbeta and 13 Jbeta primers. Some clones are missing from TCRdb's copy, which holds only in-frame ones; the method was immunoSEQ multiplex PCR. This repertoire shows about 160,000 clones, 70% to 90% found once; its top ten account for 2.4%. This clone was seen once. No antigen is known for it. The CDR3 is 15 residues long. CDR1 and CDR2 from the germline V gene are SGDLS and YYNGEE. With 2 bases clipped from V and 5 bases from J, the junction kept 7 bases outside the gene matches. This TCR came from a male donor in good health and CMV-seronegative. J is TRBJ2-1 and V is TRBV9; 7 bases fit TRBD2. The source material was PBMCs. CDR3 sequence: CASSVSGRSDNEQFF. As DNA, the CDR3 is TGTGCCAGCAGCGTCTCCGGGAGGTCGGACAATGAGCAGTTCTTC.